This T cell receptor (beta chain) was profiled in a study of spatial heterogeneity in lung cancer. By sample share, this clonotype is medium-sized. This sample's time point: sample taken at primary tumor resection. V lost 6 bases and J lost 2; bases outside the gene matches: 8. The CDR3 is made up of 14 amino acids. Germline V gene sequence: CDR1 DFQATT, CDR2 SNEGSKA (reference sequence). TCRdb re-analysed the 5' RACE reads in MiXCR, keeping a single row per CDR3 protein. The profile covers some 22,000 distinct CDR3 sequences, with around 4.5% appearing a single time and about 5% taken by the ten largest.

The chain couples TRBV20-1 to TRBJ2-7; the match to TRBD2 covers 9 bases. This clonotype originated in a male donor with early-stage non-small cell lung cancer. Sequencing was performed on PBMCs, taken at surgery. For the CDR3, the DNA is TGCAGTGCCCTAAAGGCTAGCGGGGCCTACGAGCAGTACTTC. This encodes CSALKASGAYEQYF.